This T cell receptor (beta chain) is drawn from a study of blood T cell repertoires in COVID-19. Study-level information: Samples representing acute and convalescent COVID-19 were sourced from the United States, Italy and Spain.

How the authors handled the data: Estimation of nucleated cell counts was performed using reference gene primer amplification. TCRdb's copy holds only in-frame clones and misses some; the assay was immunoSEQ multiplex PCR. The V and J calls and clone size come from that table; D and trimming were worked out from the DNA. The sample carries about 84,000 clones, 75% to 90% recorded once. V was clipped by 9 bases and J by 0 bases, with 21 bases between them. Per germline, CDR1 KGHSH and CDR2 LQKENI. This CDR3 has 16 amino acids. Sequencing was carried out using peripheral blood. The chain is built from TRBV18 and TRBJ2-7, with D tentatively TRBD2 (6 bases). This TCR was sampled from a man older than 75 with active or convalescent COVID-19. CDR3 sequence reads: CARCKGGTPSSYEQYF. The CDR3 region has the DNA TGTGCCAGGTGCAAGGGCGGGACCCCTAGCTCCTACGAGCAGTACTTC.